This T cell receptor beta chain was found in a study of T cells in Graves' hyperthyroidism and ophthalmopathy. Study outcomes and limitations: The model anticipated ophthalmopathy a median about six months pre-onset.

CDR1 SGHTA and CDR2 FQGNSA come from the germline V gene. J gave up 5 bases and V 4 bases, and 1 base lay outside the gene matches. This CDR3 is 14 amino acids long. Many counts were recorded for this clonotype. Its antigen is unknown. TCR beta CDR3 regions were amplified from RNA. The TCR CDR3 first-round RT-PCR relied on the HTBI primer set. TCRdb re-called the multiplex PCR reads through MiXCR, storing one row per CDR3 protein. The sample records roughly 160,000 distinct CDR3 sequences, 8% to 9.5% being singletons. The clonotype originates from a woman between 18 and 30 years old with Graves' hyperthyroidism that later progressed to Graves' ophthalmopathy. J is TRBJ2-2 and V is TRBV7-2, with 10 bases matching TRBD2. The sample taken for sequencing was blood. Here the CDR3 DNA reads TGTGCCAGCAGCTGGGGACTAGCGACCGGGGAGCTGTTTTTT. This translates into CASSWGLATGELFF.